This T cell receptor (beta chain) was captured in a study of blood T cells in healthy people across ages. The study, taken as a whole, reports: In older individuals, TCR beta diversity per million T cells was lower, falling roughly linearly with age.

Trimming removed 5 bases at V and 0 bases at J, with 16 bases between. This CDR3 comprises 17 residues. Germline loops: CDR1 SNHLY, CDR2 FYNNEI. This clonotype came up a few times. No antigen is known for it. Then a second PCR, running about 6 to 12 cycles, was carried out with a sample-barcoded 5' primer and a J-beta primer mix. All cDNA molecules were each tagged by a template-switch adaptor with 12 random nucleotides. TCRdb re-called the 5' RACE reads with MiXCR, one entry per CDR3 protein. The table shows over 950,000 distinct CDR3 sequences, with more than 30% occurring only once. Every donor gave 9 to 10 milliliters of peripheral blood.

The sequenced material came from blood. This TCR derives from a man aged 18 to 29 in good health. The rearrangement joins TRBV2 to TRBJ1-4; a weak D match, TRBD1 (6 bases). The CDR3, as DNA: TGTGCCAGCAGTCTTCGGGGGCCACGAGCAACTAATGAAAAACTGTTTTTT. It encodes CASSLRGPRATNEKLFF.